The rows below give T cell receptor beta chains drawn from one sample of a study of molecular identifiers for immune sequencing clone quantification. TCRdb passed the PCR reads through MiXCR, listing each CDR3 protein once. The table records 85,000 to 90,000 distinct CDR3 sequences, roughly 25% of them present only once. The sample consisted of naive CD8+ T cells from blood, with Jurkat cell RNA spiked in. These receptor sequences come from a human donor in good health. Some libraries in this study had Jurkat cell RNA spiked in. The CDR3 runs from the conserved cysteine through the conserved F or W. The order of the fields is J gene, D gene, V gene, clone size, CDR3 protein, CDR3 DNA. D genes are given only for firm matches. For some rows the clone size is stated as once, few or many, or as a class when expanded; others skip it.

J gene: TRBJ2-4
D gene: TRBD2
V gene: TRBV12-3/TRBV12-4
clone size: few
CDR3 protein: CASTGPISGMELAKNIQYF
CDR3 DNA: TGTGCCAGCACGGGCCCGATTAGCGGGATGGAACTAGCCAAAAACATTCAGTACTTC

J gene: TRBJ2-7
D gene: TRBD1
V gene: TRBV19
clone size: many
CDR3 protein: CASSIVPNRGGYEQYF
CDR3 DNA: TGTGCCAGTAGTATAGTTCCGAACAGGGGCGGCTACGAGCAGTACTTC

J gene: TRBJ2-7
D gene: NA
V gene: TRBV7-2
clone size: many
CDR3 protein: CASSPAQGRAEQYF
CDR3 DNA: TGTGCCAGCAGCCCCGCCCAGGGTAGGGCCGAGCAGTACTTC

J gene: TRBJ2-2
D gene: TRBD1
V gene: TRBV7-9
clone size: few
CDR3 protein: CASSLELQGTPNTGELFF
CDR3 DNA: TGTGCCAGCAGCTTAGAGTTACAGGGGACGCCGAACACCGGGGAGCTGTTTTTT

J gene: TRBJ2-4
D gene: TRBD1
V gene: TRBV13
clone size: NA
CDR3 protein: CASSLTGSENIQYF
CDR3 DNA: TGTGCCAGCAGCTTGACAGGGTCGGAGAACATTCAGTACTTC

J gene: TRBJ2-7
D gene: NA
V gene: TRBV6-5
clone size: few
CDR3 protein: CASSYDSSIQTTQYF
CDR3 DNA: TGTGCCAGCAGTTACGACTCGTCGATCCAGACGACGCAGTACTTC

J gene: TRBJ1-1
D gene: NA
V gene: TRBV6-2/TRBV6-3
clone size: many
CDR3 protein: CASSPPARAFF
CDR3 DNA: TGTGCCAGCAGCCCACCTGCGAGAGCTTTCTTT

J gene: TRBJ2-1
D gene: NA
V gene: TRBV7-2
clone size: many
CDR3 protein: CASSLTRGDDSYNEQFF
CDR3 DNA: TGTGCCAGCAGCTTAACCCGGGGAGACGACTCTTACAATGAGCAGTTCTTC

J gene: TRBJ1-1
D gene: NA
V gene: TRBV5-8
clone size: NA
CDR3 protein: CASSFRGLNTEAFF
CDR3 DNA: TGTGCCAGCAGCTTCAGGGGCTTGAACACTGAAGCTTTCTTT

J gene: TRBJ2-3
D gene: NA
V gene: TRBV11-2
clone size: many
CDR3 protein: CASSFPHTQYF
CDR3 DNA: TGTGCCAGCAGCTTCCCGCATACGCAGTATTTT

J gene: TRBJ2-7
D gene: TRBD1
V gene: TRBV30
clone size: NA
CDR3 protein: CAWSDRVGNEQYF
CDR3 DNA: TGTGCCTGGAGCGACAGGGTCGGCAACGAGCAGTACTTC

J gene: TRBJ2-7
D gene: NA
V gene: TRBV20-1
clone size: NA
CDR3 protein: CSARLGGRSYEQYF
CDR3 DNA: TGCAGTGCTAGATTGGGGGGCCGGTCCTACGAGCAGTACTTC

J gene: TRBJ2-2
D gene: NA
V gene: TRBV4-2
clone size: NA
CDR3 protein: CASGESMQAGELFF
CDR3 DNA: TGTGCCAGCGGCGAATCTATGCAGGCCGGGGAGCTGTTTTTT

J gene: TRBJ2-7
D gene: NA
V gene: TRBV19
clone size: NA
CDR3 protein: CASSPGVAEQYF
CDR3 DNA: TGTGCCAGTAGTCCCGGGGTAGCCGAGCAGTACTTC

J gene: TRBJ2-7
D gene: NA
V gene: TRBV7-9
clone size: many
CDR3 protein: CASSGGQKPWYEQYF
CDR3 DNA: TGTGCCAGCAGCGGAGGACAGAAACCGTGGTACGAGCAGTACTTC

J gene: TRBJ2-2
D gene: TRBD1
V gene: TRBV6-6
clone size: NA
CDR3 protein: CASRQTGDGTGELFF
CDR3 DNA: TGTGCCAGCAGACAGACAGGGGACGGCACCGGGGAGCTGTTTTTT

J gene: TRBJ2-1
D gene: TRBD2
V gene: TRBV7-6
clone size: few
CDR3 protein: CASSPAWASGGYEQFF
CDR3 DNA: TGTGCCAGCAGCCCGGCGTGGGCTAGCGGGGGTTATGAGCAGTTCTTC

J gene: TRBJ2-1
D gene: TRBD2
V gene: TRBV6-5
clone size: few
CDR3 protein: CASGRDSGVWQFF
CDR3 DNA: TGTGCCAGCGGTCGAGACAGCGGGGTTTGGCAGTTCTTC

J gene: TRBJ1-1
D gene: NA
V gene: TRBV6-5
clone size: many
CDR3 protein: CASSYSRGVGTEAFF
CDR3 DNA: TGTGCCAGCAGTTACTCAAGGGGAGTAGGGACTGAAGCTTTCTTT

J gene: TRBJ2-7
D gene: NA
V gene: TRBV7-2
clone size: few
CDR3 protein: CASSPFGGTTYEQYF
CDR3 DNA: TGTGCCAGCAGTCCCTTTGGCGGGACGACCTACGAGCAGTACTTC

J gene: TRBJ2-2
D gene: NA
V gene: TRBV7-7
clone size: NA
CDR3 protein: CASSLAGAPGELFF
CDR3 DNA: TGTGCCAGCAGCTTAGCAGGGGCTCCTGGGGAGCTGTTTTTT

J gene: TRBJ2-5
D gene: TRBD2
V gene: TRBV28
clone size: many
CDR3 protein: CASSGITSGAIQETQYF
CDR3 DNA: TGTGCCAGCAGTGGTATAACTAGCGGAGCTATTCAAGAGACCCAGTACTTC

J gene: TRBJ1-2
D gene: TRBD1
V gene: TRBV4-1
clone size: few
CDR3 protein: CASSQNGQGNYGYTF
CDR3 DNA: TGCGCCAGCAGCCAAAACGGACAGGGAAACTATGGCTACACCTTC

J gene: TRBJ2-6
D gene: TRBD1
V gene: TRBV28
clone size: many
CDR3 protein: CASKGYGGDRGLSGANVLTF
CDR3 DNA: TGTGCCAGCAAAGGTTATGGTGGGGACAGGGGGCTTTCTGGGGCCAACGTCCTGACTTTC

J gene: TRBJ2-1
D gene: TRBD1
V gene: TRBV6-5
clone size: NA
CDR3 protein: CASSKQLTGGSHNEQFF
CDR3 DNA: TGTGCCAGCAGTAAACAACTCACAGGGGGCTCTCACAATGAGCAGTTCTTC

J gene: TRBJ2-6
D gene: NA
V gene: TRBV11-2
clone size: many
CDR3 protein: CASLMAGANVLTF
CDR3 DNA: TGTGCCAGCCTGATGGCTGGGGCCAACGTCCTGACTTTC

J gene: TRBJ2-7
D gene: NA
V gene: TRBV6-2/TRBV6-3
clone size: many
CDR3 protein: CASSSPGRSYEQYF
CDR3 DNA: TGTGCCAGCAGTTCGCCGGGTCGATCCTACGAGCAGTACTTC

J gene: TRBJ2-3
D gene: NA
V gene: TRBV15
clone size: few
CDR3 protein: CATAPSEGGWTDTQYF
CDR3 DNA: TGTGCCACCGCCCCCAGCGAGGGGGGGTGGACAGATACGCAGTATTTT

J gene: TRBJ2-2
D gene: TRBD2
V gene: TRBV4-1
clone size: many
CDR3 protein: CGSGATNTGELFF
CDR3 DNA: TGCGGTAGCGGGGCTACGAACACCGGGGAGCTGTTTTTT

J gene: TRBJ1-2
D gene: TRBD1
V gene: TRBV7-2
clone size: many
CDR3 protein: CASSLDRDRINYGYTF
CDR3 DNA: TGTGCCAGCAGCTTAGACAGGGACAGGATTAACTATGGCTACACCTTC

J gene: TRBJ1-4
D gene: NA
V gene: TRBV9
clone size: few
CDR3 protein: CASSPDQGTNEKLFF
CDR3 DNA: TGTGCCAGCAGCCCAGATCAGGGGACTAATGAAAAACTGTTTTTT

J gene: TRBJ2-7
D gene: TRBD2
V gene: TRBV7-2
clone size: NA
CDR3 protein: CASHTSGSVDEQYF
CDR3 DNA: TGTGCCAGCCATACTAGCGGGAGTGTCGACGAGCAGTACTTC

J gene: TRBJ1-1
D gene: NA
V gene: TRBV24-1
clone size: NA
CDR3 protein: CATRDSNTEAFF
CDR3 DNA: TGTGCCACCAGGGACAGCAACACTGAAGCTTTCTTT

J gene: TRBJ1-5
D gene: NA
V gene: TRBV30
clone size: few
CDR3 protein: CAWSVLGSNQPQHF
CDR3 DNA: TGTGCCTGGAGTGTACTAGGTAGCAATCAGCCCCAGCATTTT

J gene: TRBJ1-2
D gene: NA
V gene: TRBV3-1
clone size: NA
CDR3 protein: CASSPPRGAGGYTF
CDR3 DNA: TGTGCCAGCAGCCCCCCCCGCGGAGCGGGGGGCTACACCTTC

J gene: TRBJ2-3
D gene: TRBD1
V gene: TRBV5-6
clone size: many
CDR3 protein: CASSVDRGRTDTQYF
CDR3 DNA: TGTGCCAGCAGCGTAGACAGGGGAAGGACAGATACGCAGTATTTT

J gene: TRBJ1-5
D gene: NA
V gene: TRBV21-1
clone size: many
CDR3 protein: CASSKKDGNQPQHF
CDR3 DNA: TGTGCCAGCAGCAAGAAGGACGGCAATCAGCCCCAGCATTTT

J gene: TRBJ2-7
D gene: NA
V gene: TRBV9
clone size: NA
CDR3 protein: CASSVMSGPAYEQYF
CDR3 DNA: TGTGCCAGCAGCGTAATGTCAGGGCCGGCCTACGAGCAGTACTTC

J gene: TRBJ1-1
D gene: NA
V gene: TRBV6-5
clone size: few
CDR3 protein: CASSWGQSGPNTEAFF
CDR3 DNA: TGTGCCAGCAGTTGGGGGCAGAGCGGGCCGAACACTGAAGCTTTCTTT

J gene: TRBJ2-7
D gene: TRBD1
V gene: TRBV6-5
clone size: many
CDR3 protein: CASSYRTGGNYEQYF
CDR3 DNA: TGTGCCAGCAGTTACCGGACAGGGGGCAACTACGAGCAGTACTTC

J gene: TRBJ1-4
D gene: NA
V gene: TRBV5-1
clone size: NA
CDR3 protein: CASSPDVGEKLFF
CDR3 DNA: TGCGCCAGCAGCCCGGACGTCGGGGAAAAACTGTTTTTT

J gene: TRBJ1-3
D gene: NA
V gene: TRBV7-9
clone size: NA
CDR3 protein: CASSFEYGNTIYF
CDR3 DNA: TGTGCCAGCAGCTTCGAGTATGGAAACACCATATATTTT

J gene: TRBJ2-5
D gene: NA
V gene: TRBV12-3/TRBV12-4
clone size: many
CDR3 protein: CASSAGQSQETQYF
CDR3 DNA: TGTGCCAGCAGTGCCGGACAGTCCCAAGAGACCCAGTACTTC

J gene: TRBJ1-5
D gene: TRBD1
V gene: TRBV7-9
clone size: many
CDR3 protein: CASSSGGNQPQHF
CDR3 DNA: TGTGCCAGCAGCTCAGGGGGAAATCAGCCCCAGCATTTT

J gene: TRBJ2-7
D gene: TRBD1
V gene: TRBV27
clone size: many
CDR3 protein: CASSWTGAYEQYF
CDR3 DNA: TGTGCCAGCAGCTGGACAGGAGCCTACGAGCAGTACTTC

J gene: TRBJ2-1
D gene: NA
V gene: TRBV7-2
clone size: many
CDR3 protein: CASSSDSYNEQFF
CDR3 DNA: TGTGCCAGCAGCTCGGACAGTTACAATGAGCAGTTCTTC

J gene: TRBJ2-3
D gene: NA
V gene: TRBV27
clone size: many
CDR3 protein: CASSLGSGSTDTQYF
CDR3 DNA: TGTGCCAGCAGTTTAGGTTCAGGGAGCACAGATACGCAGTATTTT

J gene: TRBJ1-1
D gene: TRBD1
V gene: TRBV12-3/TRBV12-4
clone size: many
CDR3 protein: CASSPVGQGGTEAFF
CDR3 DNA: TGTGCCAGCAGTCCAGTTGGACAGGGAGGCACTGAAGCTTTCTTT

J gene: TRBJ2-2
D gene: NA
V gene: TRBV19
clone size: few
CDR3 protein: CASERTVGELFF
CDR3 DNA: TGTGCCAGTGAAAGGACAGTCGGGGAGCTGTTTTTT

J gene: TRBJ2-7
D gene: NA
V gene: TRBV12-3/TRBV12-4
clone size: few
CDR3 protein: CASTPGLRGEQYF
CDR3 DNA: TGTGCCAGCACCCCCGGCCTACGGGGCGAGCAGTACTTC

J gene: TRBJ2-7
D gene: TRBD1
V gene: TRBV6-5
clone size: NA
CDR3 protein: CASSYLGQASYEQYF
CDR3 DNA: TGTGCCAGCAGTTACCTGGGACAGGCCTCCTACGAGCAGTACTTC

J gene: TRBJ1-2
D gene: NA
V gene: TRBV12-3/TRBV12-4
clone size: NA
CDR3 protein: CASSSTGGCYGCTF
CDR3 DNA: TGTGCCAGCAGTTCCACGGGGGGCTGCTATGGCTGCACCTTC

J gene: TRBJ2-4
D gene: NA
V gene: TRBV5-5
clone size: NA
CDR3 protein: CASSLEGPLQNIQYF
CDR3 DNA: TGTGCCAGCAGCTTGGAGGGGCCTCTTCAAAACATTCAGTACTTC

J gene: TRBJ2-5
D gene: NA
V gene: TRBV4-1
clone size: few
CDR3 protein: CASSQEPRLQETQYF
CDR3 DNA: TGCGCCAGCAGCCAAGAACCGCGACTCCAAGAGACCCAGTACTTC

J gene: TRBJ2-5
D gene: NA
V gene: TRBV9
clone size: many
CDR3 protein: CASSVSSGQETQYF
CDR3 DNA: TGTGCCAGCAGCGTATCATCAGGGCAAGAGACCCAGTACTTC

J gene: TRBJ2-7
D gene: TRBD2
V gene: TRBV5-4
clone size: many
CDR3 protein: CASSSPGTSDYEQYF
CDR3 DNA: TGTGCCAGCAGCTCACCCGGGACTAGCGACTACGAGCAGTACTTC

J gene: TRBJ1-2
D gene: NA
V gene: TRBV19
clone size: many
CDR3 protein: CASSSLITGTNYGYTF
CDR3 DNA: TGTGCCAGTAGTTCCTTAATTACCGGGACGAACTATGGCTACACCTTC

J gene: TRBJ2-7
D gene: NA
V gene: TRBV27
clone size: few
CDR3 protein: CASSYQGGNYEQYF
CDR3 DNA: TGTGCCAGCAGTTACCAGGGGGGGAACTACGAGCAGTACTTC